This T cell receptor beta chain derives from a study of control samples from healthy donors and cancer patients. Germline-derived CDR1 and CDR2 are LNHDA and SQIVND (reference sequence). This CDR3 comprises 12 residues. The V and J ends lost 6 bases and 13 bases respectively, with 13 bases between them. Profiled with immunoSEQ multiplex PCR; TCRdb holds only in-frame clones, not every one. This table holds about 120,000 clones, around nine tenths found once. V usage is TRBV19 and J usage is TRBJ1-6; D is unclear. The TCR originated in a man aged 25-45 years in good health. Sequenced sample: blood. The CDR3 bases are TGTGCCAGTAGCCCCCCAGGACGGCCCCTCCACTTT. Its translation: CASSPPGRPLHF.